Sequencing of this T cell receptor beta chain was carried out in a study of blood T cell repertoires in COVID-19. The overall study: Spain, Italy and the United States supplied samples that represented acute and convalescent COVID-19.

Only in-frame clones appear in the TCRdb table, and some are missing; sequencing was by immunoSEQ multiplex PCR. This table holds 95,000 to 100,000 clones, over 80% found once. Sample: peripheral blood. The TCR was taken from a man aged 45-65 years with acute or convalescent COVID-19.

This chain's CDR3 is CASSLGGPYEQYF. CDR3 coding DNA: TGTGCCAGCAGCTTGGGGGGCCCCTACGAGCAGTACTTC. The chain combines TRBV5-6 with TRBJ2-7; possible D gene TRBD1, 5 bases. The CDR3 sequence is 13 residues long. Trimming took 0 bases from V and 2 from J, leaving 6 bases between them. Germline CDR1 is SGHDT and CDR2 is YYEEEE. Filled out from reference TRBV5-6 and TRBJ2-7, the complete variable domain reads DAGVTQSPTHLIKTRGQQVTLRCSPKSGHDTVSWYQQALGQGPQFIFQYYEEEERQRGNFPDRFSGHQFPNYSSELNVNALLLGDSALYLCASSLGGPYEQYFGPGTRLTVT.